The 24 T cell receptor beta chains below all came from one sample that was sequenced in a study of cytomegalovirus exposure and HLA in healthy donors. Sequencing was performed with immunoSEQ multiplex PCR; in TCRdb, only in-frame clones are kept and a portion is missing. The sample contains some 110,000 clones, around 88% of which appear only once. Specimen: PBMCs. Receptor source: a man aged 18 to 29 in good health and CMV-seronegative.

The J gene is TRBJ1-2, the V gene TRBV7-2; 11 positions match TRBD1. J lost 5 bases, V lost 5 bases, and 4 bases had no gene match. In germline, CDR1 is SGHTA, CDR2 FQGNSA. The CDR3 sequence is 14 residues long. In DNA, the CDR3 is TGTGCCAGCAGCGTGGGACAGGGGGGATATGGCTACACCTTC. This translates into CASSVGQGGYGYTF.

The genes are TRBV6-1 and TRBJ1-3; 7 bases line up with TRBD1. With V trimmed by 6 bases and J by 2 bases, 4 bases remained unmatched. CDR3 length: 14 amino acids. CDR1 is MNHNS, CDR2 SASEGT, per germline. The CDR3 DNA is TGTGCCAGCAGCCGCGACAGGGCTGGAAACACCATATATTTT. Its translation: CASSRDRAGNTIYF.

The chain couples TRBV9 to TRBJ1-2; D gene unclear. V was trimmed by 1 base and J by 10 bases, leaving 11 bases between them. Germline CDR1 reads SGDLS; CDR2 reads YYNGEE. CDR3 length: 12 residues. In nucleotides, the CDR3 is TGTGCCAGCAGCGTACCGTACAGCCACTACACCTTC. Amino acids: CASSVPYSHYTF.

The chain has TRBV18 and TRBJ2-5, with TRBD1 matching over 9 bases. From germline, CDR1 is KGHSH and CDR2 LQKENI. J lost 4 bases, V lost 4 bases, and 1 base had no gene match. The CDR3 covers 13 residues. The CDR3 bases are TGTGCCAGCTCACTGGACAGGGGAGAGACCCAGTACTTC. It translates to CASSLDRGETQYF.

The rearrangement joins TRBV7-9 to TRBJ1-3; 9 nucleotides match TRBD1. This CDR3 has 15 residues. V lost 4 bases and J lost 3; bases outside the gene matches: 4. Germline values: CDR1 SEHNR, CDR2 FQNEAQ (reference sequence). The CDR3 DNA sequence: TGTGCCAGCAGCTGGGGGACAGGGCGTGGAAACACCATATATTTT. Protein: CASSWGTGRGNTIYF. The variable domain in full, completed from reference TRBV7-9 and TRBJ1-3, reads DTGVSQNPRHKITKRGQNVTFRCDPISEHNRLYWYRQTLGQGPEFLTYFQNEAQLEKSRLLSDRFSAERPKGSFSTLEIQRTEQGDSAMYLCASSWGTGRGNTIYFGEGSWLTVV.

In its sample, this clone was seen a few times. This CDR3 is CASSEMRGQGTQPQHF. For the CDR3, the DNA is TGTGCCAGCAGTGAAATGAGGGGACAGGGAACTCAGCCCCAGCATTTT. The chain employs TRBV6-1 and TRBJ1-5; TRBD1 matches at 9 bases. Losses at the gene ends were 2 bases for V and 6 bases for J; bases not matched to a gene: 8. Germline V CDR1 and CDR2: MNHNS, SASEGT. CDR3 length equals 16 residues.

This sequence joins TRBV5-1 and TRBJ2-1; 11 bases fit TRBD1. The CDR3 has 14 residues. Germline V gene lookup returns CDR1 SGHRS and CDR2 YFSETQ. V was clipped by 7 bases and J by 2 bases; unmatched bases: 2. The CDR3 nucleotides are TGCGCCAGCGGGACAGGGGGAGCCTACAATGAGCAGTTCTTC. It specifies CASGTGGAYNEQFF. Drawing the rest from reference TRBV5-1 and TRBJ2-1, the complete variable domain is KAGVTQTPRYLIKTRGQQVTLSCSPISGHRSVSWYQQTPGQGLQFLFEYFSETQRNKGNFPGRFSGRQFSNSRSEMNVSTLELGDSALYLCASGTGGAYNEQFFGPGTRLTVL.

Here the CDR3 reads CASTSETSTDTQYF. The CDR3 DNA is TGTGCCTCGACTAGCGAAACTAGCACAGATACGCAGTATTTT. The chain links TRBV15 to TRBJ2-3; 8 nucleotides align to TRBD2. The CDR3 is 14 amino acids. The V and J ends lost 11 bases and 0 bases, in that order; junction bases with no gene match: 7. CDR1 is LNHNV and CDR2 is YYDKDF in the germline V gene (reference sequence).

The chain links TRBV9 to TRBJ2-1; 7 bases match TRBD2. This CDR3 has 15 residues. The J segment lost 6 bases and the V segment lost 0 bases, leaving 6 bases of the junction unmatched. Germline-derived CDR1 and CDR2 are SGDLS and YYNGEE. CDR3 protein: CASSVGAGAANEQFF. The CDR3 bases are TGTGCCAGCAGCGTAGGGGCGGGAGCTGCCAATGAGCAGTTCTTC.

The V and J genes are TRBV7-2 and TRBJ2-7, with 9 bases matching TRBD1. The V gene's germline CDR1 is SGHTA and CDR2 FQGNSA. The CDR3 spans 14 residues. After removal of 6 bases from V and 2 bases from J, the junction contained 5 bases not matched to a gene. The CDR3 region is CASRMGQGPYEQYF. CDR3 coding DNA: TGTGCCAGCAGGATGGGACAGGGCCCCTACGAGCAGTACTTC.

This clone turned up a few times. The chain is built from TRBV7-6 and TRBJ2-7; TRBD1 matches 8 bases. The germline V gene encodes CDR1 SGHVS and CDR2 FNYEAQ. CDR3 length: 15 residues. Trimming at V came to 3 bases and at J to 3 bases, leaving 7 bases not matched to a gene. CDR3 sequence (DNA): TGTGCCAGCAGCTTGGGGACAGGTCTGAGCTACGAGCAGTACTTC. It is translated as CASSLGTGLSYEQYF.

The chain combines TRBV7-8 with TRBJ2-5; 11 nucleotides agree with TRBD2. The CDR3 has 16 residues. Unmatched junction bases numbered 9, after V lost 5 bases and J lost 4 bases. Germline loops: CDR1 SGHVS, CDR2 FQNEAQ. CDR3 loop: CASSRTRGLAGETQYF. The CDR3 DNA reads TGTGCCAGCAGCCGGACAAGAGGACTAGCGGGAGAGACCCAGTACTTC.

CDR3 residues: CASSLGQQTTNEKLFF. The CDR3 DNA reads TGTGCCAGCAGCTTAGGACAGCAGACAACTAATGAAAAACTGTTTTTT. The gene calls are TRBV11-2 and TRBJ1-4, with D possibly matching TRBD1 (5 bases). Germline V gene lookup returns CDR1 SGHAT and CDR2 FQNNGV. V lost 1 base and J lost 0, with 9 bases in between. This CDR3 is 16 amino acids long.

The chain carries TRBV19 and TRBJ1-2; 9 bases are a match to TRBD1. CDR1 is LNHDA, CDR2 SQIVND, per germline (reference sequence). The J segment lost 7 bases and the V segment lost 4 bases, leaving 10 bases of the junction unmatched. This CDR3 region has 15 residues. CDR3 sequence (DNA): TGTGCCAGTAGTACCCGACAGGGGGGCTTCGGTGGCTACACCTTC. Translated: CASSTRQGGFGGYTF.

The chain has TRBV5-8 and TRBJ1-2, with D unclear. Trimming removed 1 base from V and 0 bases from J, with 10 bases in between. This CDR3 comprises 15 residues. Germline loops: CDR1 SGHTS, CDR2 YDEGEE. The CDR3, as DNA: TGTGCCAGCAGCTTGCTCTTAACTTCTAACTATGGCTACACCTTC. Its translation: CASSLLLTSNYGYTF.

The chain is built from TRBV19 and TRBJ2-7, with TRBD2 identical over 10 bases. The germline CDR1 and CDR2 sequences are LNHDA and SQIVND (reference sequence). V trimming: 6 bases; J trimming: 2 bases; junction bases outside the gene matches: 7. The CDR3 sequence is 15 residues long. The CDR3 sequence: CASSITLAGTYEQYF. The CDR3 DNA is TGTGCCAGTAGCATAACACTAGCGGGAACCTACGAGCAGTACTTC.

The V gene is TRBV7-6, the J gene TRBJ2-5; D may be TRBD2 (6 bases). The CDR3 extends over 13 amino acids. Germline lookup yields CDR1 SGHVS and CDR2 FNYEAQ. Trimming shortened V by 5 bases and J by 0 bases, and 7 bases separated the two germline ends. The CDR3, as DNA: TGTGCCAGCAGCCGGGACTACCAAGAGACCCAGTACTTC. This translates into CASSRDYQETQYF.

The table lists this clone with a count of one. The rearrangement links TRBV14 to TRBJ2-3, with D tentatively TRBD1 (5 bases). Germline CDR1 reads SGHDN; CDR2 reads FVKESK. Trimming cost V 4 bases and J 2 bases, with 7 bases left between them. This CDR3 is built from 13 residues. The DNA of the CDR3 is TGTGCCAGCAGCCGTGGGGCCACAGATACGCAGTATTTT. Translation: CASSRGATDTQYF.

The chain combines TRBV5-1 with TRBJ2-7, with 8 bases that match TRBD1. Trimming at V came to 4 bases and at J to 3 bases, leaving 3 bases not matched to a gene. The length of the CDR3 is 13 residues. Germline CDR1 SGHRS, CDR2 YFSETQ. In DNA form, the CDR3 reads TGCGCCAGCAGCGGGACAGGTAACTACGAGCAGTACTTC. Its protein product is CASSGTGNYEQYF.

The genes are TRBV30 and TRBJ2-7, with D possibly TRBD2 on 5 matching bases. Germline CDR1 and CDR2: GTSNPN and SVGIG (reference sequence). CDR3 length: 13 amino acids. V was pared by 3 bases and J by 3 bases, with 12 bases between. The chain's CDR3 is CAWSWSGLYEQYF. Here the CDR3 DNA reads TGTGCCTGGAGCTGGAGCGGACTCTACGAGCAGTACTTC.

V gene TRBV18 combines with J gene TRBJ2-7, with D maybe TRBD2 (7 bases). Germline V CDR1 and CDR2: KGHSH, LQKENI. Trimming took 5 bases from V and 5 from J, leaving 13 bases between them. The CDR3 totals 13 residues. As DNA, the CDR3 is TGTGCCAGCTCATATGGGGGGGACAACGAGCAGTACTTC. It encodes CASSYGGDNEQYF. Drawing the rest from reference TRBV18 and TRBJ2-7, the complete variable domain is NAGVMQNPRHLVRRRGQEARLRCSPMKGHSHVYWYRQLPEEGLKFMVYLQKENIIDESGMPKERFSAEFPKEGPSILRIQQVVRGDSAAYFCASSYGGDNEQYFGPGTRLTVT.

The genes are TRBV12-5 and TRBJ1-4; 7 bases agree with TRBD1. The CDR3 covers 14 residues. Losses at the gene ends were 4 bases for V and 5 bases for J; bases not matched to a gene: 4. Germline-derived CDR1 and CDR2 are LGHNT and FRNRAP. The CDR3 here is CASGWTGGNEKLFF. CDR3 DNA sequence: TGTGCTAGTGGTTGGACAGGAGGAAATGAAAAACTGTTTTTT.

This clone occurred once. The V gene is TRBV2, the J gene TRBJ2-7; TRBD2 aligns across 11 bases. Trimming took 4 bases from V and 0 from J; bases not matched to a gene: 11. The germline V gene has CDR1 SNHLY and CDR2 FYNNEI. The CDR3 is made up of 18 amino acids. CDR3 sequence reads: CASSGGATSGITSYEQYF. DNA of the CDR3: TGTGCCAGCAGTGGGGGGGCGACTAGCGGGATAACCTCCTACGAGCAGTACTTC.

This clone was picked up a small number of times. The gene calls are TRBV5-6 and TRBJ1-4; tentative D call: TRBD1 (6 bases). The V gene lost 5 bases and the J gene lost 5 bases, with 16 bases spanning the gap. This CDR3 contains 15 residues. From germline, CDR1 is SGHDT and CDR2 YYEEEE. The CDR3 DNA follows: TGTGCCAGCAGAGTAGAGACAGGCGGAAATGAAAAACTGTTTTTT. Translated, it gives CASRVETGGNEKLFF.